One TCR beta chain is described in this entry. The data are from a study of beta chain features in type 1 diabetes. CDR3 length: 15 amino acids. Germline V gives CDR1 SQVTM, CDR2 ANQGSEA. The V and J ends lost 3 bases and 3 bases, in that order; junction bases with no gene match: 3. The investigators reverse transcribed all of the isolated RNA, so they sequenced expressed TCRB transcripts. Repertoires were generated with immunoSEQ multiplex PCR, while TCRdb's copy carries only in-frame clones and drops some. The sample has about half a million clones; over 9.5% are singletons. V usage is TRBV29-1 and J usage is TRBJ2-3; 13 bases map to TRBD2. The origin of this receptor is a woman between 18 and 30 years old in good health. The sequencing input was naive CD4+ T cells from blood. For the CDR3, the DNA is TGCAGCGTTGACCTGACTAGCGGGGGGACAGATACGCAGTATTTT. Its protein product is CSVDLTSGGTDTQYF.